This TCR beta chain was recovered during a study of T cells in Graves' hyperthyroidism and ophthalmopathy. Researchers took RNA transcripts and amplified the TCR beta CDR3 regions from them. The study used the HTBI primer set for a first-round RT-PCR of the TCR CDR3. TCRdb re-derived calls from the multiplex PCR reads in MiXCR, one entry per CDR3 protein. The sample holds more than 600,000 distinct CDR3 sequences; roughly 17% are singletons and the top ten take approximately 8.4%. This clonotype was counted a few times. This clonotype originated in a man between 18 and 35 years old with Graves' hyperthyroidism. Sample: blood.

The CDR3 here is CASTPPPGGGRDEQYF. DNA for the CDR3: TGTGCCAGCACCCCTCCCCCAGGGGGGGGAAGGGACGAGCAGTACTTC. The chain combines TRBV6-1 with TRBJ2-7, with D perhaps assigned TRBD1 or TRBD2 (7 bases each). CDR3 length equals 16 residues. The V end lost 7 bases, the J end lost 5 bases, and 24 bases lay between the germline ends. From germline, CDR1 is MNHNS and CDR2 SASEGT.